One and the same sample provided the 29 T cell receptor beta chains below, sequenced in a study of T cell clonotyping in hematopoietic cell transplantation. Here immunoSEQ multiplex PCR was the method, and the copy in TCRdb shows in-frame clones only, minus some. Found here are 10,000 to 11,000 clones, about nine tenths of them singletons; the top ten hold 14% to 15%. Documented time point: recipient sample about 28 days before transplant, after cytoreduction. Sequencing used peripheral blood mononuclear cells, obtained before stem cell transplant. The receptors were gathered from a woman aged 50 to 65 with chronic myeloid leukemia. Some clones in this sample may be carry-over from other donors' samples.

The chain combines TRBV9 with TRBJ2-2; 9 bases fit TRBD2. The germline CDR1 and CDR2 sequences are SGDLS and YYNGEE. The V gene end was trimmed by 2 bases and the J gene end by 6 bases; junction bases not matched to a gene: 14. CDR3 size: 18 residues. In DNA form, the CDR3 reads TGTGCCAGCAGCGTGCGGTTTAGCGGGAGCGGAGGGCCCGGGGAGCTGTTTTTT. It is translated as CASSVRFSGSGGPGELFF.

The chain couples TRBV18 to TRBJ2-1; no firm D call. Trimming shortened V by 3 bases and J by 5 bases, and 11 bases separated the two germline ends. The CDR3 contains 14 residues. Germline V gene lookup returns CDR1 KGHSH and CDR2 LQKENI. The CDR3: CASSPIGRHNEQFF. The CDR3 DNA sequence: TGTGCCAGCTCACCGATCGGCAGGCACAATGAGCAGTTCTTC.

V and J are TRBV28 and TRBJ2-7, with a tentative D call TRBD2 (6 bases). Germline V gene data show CDR1 as MDHEN and CDR2 as SYDVKM. V lost 6 bases to trimming and J lost 4 bases, with 19 bases between them. The CDR3 sequence is 15 residues long. CDR3 residues: CASSETSFWSYEQYF. The DNA for the CDR3 is TGTGCCAGCAGCGAGACTAGTTTTTGGTCGTACGAGCAGTACTTC.

This chain joins TRBV5-6 and TRBJ2-1; 8 bases line up with TRBD2. Per the germline V gene, CDR1 is SGHDT and CDR2 is YYEEEE. J gave up 2 bases and V 2 bases, and 15 bases lay outside the gene matches. The CDR3 loop spans 19 amino acids. For the CDR3, the DNA is TGTGCCAGCAGCTTACCGCAACTACGGACTAGCAGAACCTACAATGAGCAGTTCTTC. The encoded protein is CASSLPQLRTSRTYNEQFF.

This clone was counted a single time. This sequence joins TRBV7-2 and TRBJ2-5; 12 nucleotides match TRBD1. Germline V gene sequence: CDR1 SGHTA, CDR2 FQGNSA. The CDR3 is made up of 14 amino acids. The junction had 5 bases not matched to a gene; V was cut back by 6 bases and J by 6 bases. The CDR3 DNA reads TGTGCCAGCAGAGGGACAGGGGGCCTGAAGACCCAGTACTTC. Translating it yields CASRGTGGLKTQYF.

The rearrangement joins TRBV5-5 to TRBJ2-7; possible D gene TRBD1, 5 bases. The germline CDR1 and CDR2 sequences are SGHKS and YYEKEE (reference sequence). V lost 2 bases and J 2 bases, leaving 14 bases between the germline ends. This CDR3 has 15 residues. CDR3 nucleotide sequence: TGTGCCAGCAGCTTCGGACAACTGCCGGCCTACGAGCAGTACTTC. Encoded protein: CASSFGQLPAYEQYF.

The V gene is TRBV4-2, the J gene TRBJ2-7; the D gene is possibly TRBD1 (6 bases). The CDR3 has 15 residues. From germline, CDR1 is LGHNA and CDR2 YNFKEQ. Between the trimmed V and J ends, which lost 4 bases and 0 bases, there was a span of 13 bases. CDR3 residues: CASSRDTGSSYEQYF. CDR3 DNA: TGTGCCAGCAGCCGAGACACAGGGAGCTCCTACGAGCAGTACTTC.

The rearrangement uses TRBV27 and TRBJ1-4; 7 bases are a match to TRBD1. CDR3 length: 15 residues. J was trimmed by 1 base and V by 6 bases; bases with no gene match: 5. CDR1 is MNHEY and CDR2 is SMNVEV in the germline V gene (reference sequence). CDR3 DNA sequence: TGTGCCAGCAGACTGAGGGGGCAAACTAATGAAAAACTGTTTTTT. Encoded protein: CASRLRGQTNEKLFF.

The chain couples TRBV30 to TRBJ1-5; 10 nucleotides align to TRBD1. The CDR3 runs 12 residues. The junction had 4 bases not matched to a gene; V was cut back by 2 bases and J by 12 bases. Germline CDR1 reads GTSNPN; CDR2 reads SVGIG (reference sequence). CDR3 region: CAWSTRTGGQHF. The DNA of the CDR3 is TGTGCCTGGAGTACAAGGACAGGGGGCCAGCATTTT.

For the CDR3, the DNA is TGTGCGGCGAGGTTTCCCCAAGAGACCCAGTACTTC. It translates to CAARFPQETQYF. The rearrangement joins TRBV30 to TRBJ2-5; D is uncertain. Germline CDR1 is GTSNPN and CDR2 is SVGIG (reference sequence). This CDR3 is built from 12 residues.

The chain uses TRBV4-1 and TRBJ2-7; perhaps D is TRBD1 or TRBD2 (5 bases each). The CDR3 length is 17 residues. Germline CDR1 and CDR2: MGHRA and YSYEKL. Trimming cost V 3 bases and J 5 bases, with 23 bases left between them. CDR3 in DNA: TGCGCCAGCAGCCAGCCCTGGGCAGGGAATTTGGAGGACGAGCAGTACTTC. Protein sequence: CASSQPWAGNLEDEQYF.

The chain uses TRBV15 and TRBJ2-5, with 7 bases aligning to TRBD1. The V segment lost 2 bases and the J segment 1 base; nucleotides outside the gene matches: 16. Germline V gene lookup returns CDR1 LNHNV and CDR2 YYDKDF (reference sequence). The CDR3 is 19 residues long. DNA for the CDR3: TGTGCCACCAGCAGACCTGGGACAGTGGGGACGACAATCCAAGAGACCCAGTACTTC. This codes for CATSRPGTVGTTIQETQYF.

The chain uses TRBV6-5 and TRBJ2-7; perhaps TRBD1 as D (5 bases). The germline CDR1 and CDR2 sequences are MNHEY and SVGAGI. Trimming pared 5 bases from V and 5 bases from J, leaving 16 bases between. This CDR3 has 14 amino acids. CDR3 bases: TGTGCCAGCAGTCGACTTGGGGCACTCCACGAGCAGTACTTC. Its protein product is CASSRLGALHEQYF.

This clone was observed a few times. V is TRBV19 and J is TRBJ1-5; 7 bases match TRBD1. The junction had 6 bases not matched to a gene; V was cut back by 7 bases and J by 3 bases. The germline gives CDR1 LNHDA, CDR2 SQIVND (reference sequence). This CDR3 contains 14 residues. Here the CDR3 reads CASKDRATNQPQHF. The CDR3 bases are TGTGCCAGTAAAGACAGGGCTACCAATCAGCCCCAGCATTTT.

The gene calls are TRBV29-1 and TRBJ2-4; no clear D gene. There are 11 residues in the CDR3. Germline lookup yields CDR1 SQVTM and CDR2 ANQGSEA. V was shortened by 0 bases and J by 8 bases, with 5 bases between the two germline ends. The CDR3, as DNA: TGCAGCGTTGAAGATCGGTACATTCAGTACTTC. Amino acids: CSVEDRYIQYF. Full variable domain (missing parts from reference TRBV29-1 and TRBJ2-4): SAVISQKPSRDICQRGTSLTIQCQVDSQVTMMFWYRQQPGQSLTLIATANQGSEATYESGFVIDKFPISRPNLTFSTLTVSNMSPEDSSIYLCSVEDRYIQYFGAGTRLSVL.

The genes are TRBV4-3 and TRBJ1-1; D not resolved. With 1 base removed from V and 0 bases from J, the gap between germline ends came to 6 bases. CDR1 and CDR2 (germline): LGHNA, YSLEER. This CDR3 comprises 14 residues. This CDR3 is CASSQAVLNTEAFF. In DNA form, the CDR3 reads TGCGCCAGCAGCCAAGCGGTATTGAACACTGAAGCTTTCTTT.

This chain uses TRBV13 with TRBJ2-7; 7 nucleotides line up with TRBD2. V dropped 2 bases and J dropped 1; count of bases not matched to a gene: 5. In germline, CDR1 is PRHDT, CDR2 FYEKMQ (reference sequence). The CDR3 extends over 15 amino acids. CDR3 nucleotide sequence: TGTGCCAGCAGCTTACTGGCGGGAGCTTCCTACGAGCAGTACTTC. This encodes CASSLLAGASYEQYF.

The V gene is TRBV6-1, the J gene TRBJ2-1; D perhaps matches TRBD1 (7 bases). CDR1 is MNHNS, CDR2 SASEGT, per germline. The CDR3 covers 15 residues. V was trimmed by 4 bases and J by 4 bases, leaving 14 bases between them. This chain's CDR3 is CASSAASGGYNEQFF. The DNA of the CDR3 is TGTGCCAGCAGTGCGGCGTCAGGGGGGTACAATGAGCAGTTCTTC.

The J gene is TRBJ2-5, the V gene TRBV4-3, with TRBD2 matching 8 bases. This CDR3 has 15 amino acids. Germline V gene sequence: CDR1 LGHNA, CDR2 YSLEER. After removal of 0 bases from V and 6 bases from J, the junction contained 6 bases not matched to a gene. Written as DNA, the CDR3 is TGCGCCAGCAGCCAAGATTACCGGGAGGGACAGACCCAGTACTTC. Protein product: CASSQDYREGQTQYF.

The chain couples TRBV19 to TRBJ1-5, with D perhaps matching TRBD1 (5 bases). Germline V gene sequence: CDR1 LNHDA, CDR2 SQIVND (reference sequence). The CDR3 loop spans 18 amino acids. Deletions cut 3 bases from V and 5 bases from J, with 23 bases between. The CDR3 sequence: CASSMSGPSAIKYQPQHF. The CDR3, as DNA: TGTGCCAGTAGTATGTCGGGACCCAGTGCCATTAAGTATCAGCCCCAGCATTTT.

The chain recombines TRBV4-2 with TRBJ2-7; D may be TRBD2 (6 bases). CDR1 and CDR2 from the germline V gene are LGHNA and YNFKEQ. The CDR3 extends over 13 amino acids. Trimming took 2 bases from V and 6 from J, leaving 11 bases between them. This chain's CDR3 is CASSQQFGGEQYF. The CDR3 DNA is TGTGCCAGCAGCCAACAGTTCGGGGGCGAGCAGTACTTC.

The rearrangement links TRBV19 to TRBJ2-1, with 7 positions matching TRBD2. The CDR3 runs to 13 residues. The V segment lost 8 bases and the J segment 6 bases; nucleotides outside the gene matches: 7. Germline V gene lookup returns CDR1 LNHDA and CDR2 SQIVND (reference sequence). This CDR3 is CASRGGSANEQFF. In DNA, the CDR3 is TGTGCCAGTCGGGGCGGGAGCGCCAATGAGCAGTTCTTC.

This chain connects TRBV6-5 to TRBJ2-2; D not resolved. V dropped 1 base and J dropped 6 bases, with 3 bases sitting between them. This CDR3 has 12 residues. CDR1 and CDR2 from the germline V gene are MNHEY and SVGAGI. The CDR3 bases are TGTGCCAGCAGTTACTTTCCCGGGGAGCTGTTTTTT. Translated: CASSYFPGELFF.

The chain recombines TRBV28 with TRBJ2-5; 8 bases are a match to TRBD2. This CDR3 contains 15 residues. J gave up 4 bases and V 6 bases, and 10 bases lay outside the gene matches. Germline CDR1 and CDR2: MDHEN and SYDVKM. For the CDR3, the DNA is TGTGCCAGCAGCCCGGTGGCGGGAGGAATAGAGACCCAGTACTTC. Protein product: CASSPVAGGIETQYF.

V gene TRBV28 combines with J gene TRBJ2-7; a weak D match, TRBD1 (6 bases). With 7 bases removed from V and 3 bases from J, the gap between germline ends came to 13 bases. Germline lookup yields CDR1 MDHEN and CDR2 SYDVKM. The CDR3 runs 13 residues. This CDR3 is CASNEQGYYEQYF. The CDR3, as DNA: TGTGCCAGCAACGAACAGGGTTACTACGAGCAGTACTTC.

The rearrangement uses TRBV11-2 and TRBJ1-1; D uncertain. The CDR3 runs 13 residues. Deletions cut 0 bases from V and 3 bases from J, with 5 bases between. Germline V lookup: CDR1 SGHAT, CDR2 FQNNGV. For the CDR3, the DNA is TGTGCCAGCAGCTTAGATCGGGACACTGAAGCTTTCTTT. Encoded protein: CASSLDRDTEAFF.

This chain uses TRBV6-1 with TRBJ1-2; TRBD1 is a possible D gene (6 bases). Germline CDR1 is MNHNS and CDR2 is SASEGT. The germline V and J ends were trimmed by 4 bases and 2 bases, with 8 bases remaining between them. The CDR3 is 13 amino acids. The CDR3 protein is CASSVQGNYGYTF. CDR3 nucleotide sequence: TGTGCCAGCAGTGTACAGGGCAACTATGGCTACACCTTC.

This chain connects TRBV28 to TRBJ2-7; tentatively, D is TRBD1 or TRBD2 (7 bases each). Trimming stripped 3 bases from V and 4 bases from J, with 16 bases between. This CDR3 comprises 15 residues. Germline-derived CDR1 and CDR2 are MDHEN and SYDVKM. CDR3 in amino acids: CASSFSRQGGYEQYF. For the CDR3, the DNA is TGTGCCAGCAGTTTTTCTCGACAGGGAGGGTACGAGCAGTACTTC.

This clone was seen a single time. The V and J genes are TRBV10-3 and TRBJ1-3, with 8 bases identical to TRBD1. The CDR3 covers 16 residues. Germline V gene sequence: CDR1 ENHRY, CDR2 SYGVKD. J gave up 0 bases and V 2 bases, and 3 bases lay outside the gene matches. CDR3 sequence (DNA): TGTGCCATCAGTGAGACCACAGGGGGCTCTGGAAACACCATATATTTT. Translated: CAISETTGGSGNTIYF.